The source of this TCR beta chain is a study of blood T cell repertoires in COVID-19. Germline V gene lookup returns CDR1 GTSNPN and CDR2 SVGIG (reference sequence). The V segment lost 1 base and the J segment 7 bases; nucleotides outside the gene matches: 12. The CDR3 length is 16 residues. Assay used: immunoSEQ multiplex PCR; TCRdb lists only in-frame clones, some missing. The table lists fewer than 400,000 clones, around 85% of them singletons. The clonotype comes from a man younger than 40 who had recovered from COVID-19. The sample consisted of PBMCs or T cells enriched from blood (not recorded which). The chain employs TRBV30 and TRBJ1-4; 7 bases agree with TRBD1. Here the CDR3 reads CAWSGKETGRTEKLFF. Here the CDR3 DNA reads TGTGCCTGGAGTGGGAAAGAGACAGGGAGGACTGAAAAACTGTTTTTT.